The clone carrying this TCR beta chain was picked up a small number of times. The antigen is undetermined. MiXCR, run by TCRdb on the RT-PCR reads, gives a single entry per CDR3 protein. This table holds some 800,000 distinct CDR3 sequences, 21% found once. This specimen comes from a study of response to subunit inactivated influenza vaccine. Study-wide points: Every seasonal influenza vaccination brings in few new T cells, the authors suggested.

V lost 4 bases to trimming and J lost 0 bases, with 6 bases between them. Germline CDR1 reads MNHNY; CDR2 reads SVGAGI (reference sequence). The CDR3 is made up of 13 amino acids. Sequences were derived from PBMCs from blood, sampled 4 to 6 days after vaccination. The chain uses TRBV6-6 and TRBJ1-1; D is undetermined. This clonotype originated in a man aged 45-60 years who received an inactivated influenza vaccine. CDR3 sequence (DNA): TGTGCCAGCAGTTCTGAAATGAACACTGAAGCTTTCTTT. The encoded protein is CASSSEMNTEAFF.